This T cell receptor beta chain emerged from a study of regulatory and conventional T cells in RAG deficiency. Note on this clone: The antigen is unknown.

The sorted conventional CD4+ T cells were CD25-low and CD127-high, with genomic DNA sequenced. Study conclusions and caveats: Patient subsets had shorter CDR3s; Omenn Treg-Tconv overlap exceeded 85%. Other subsets showed roughly 10-fold reductions, but Treg unique TCR beta sequences fell approximately 100-fold in these patients. RAG-deficient patients showed markedly lower Shannon entropy and higher Simpson indices than control T-cell subsets.

The assay was immunoSEQ multiplex PCR, and TCRdb's table has in-frame clones only and misses some. The data show 20,000 to 25,000 clones, about 92% seen once. The same data also went into a second study, on regulatory T cells. That work contributes: The PCR used 52 TRBV and 13 TRBJ primers.

This receptor was taken from a human donor in good health. Sequenced: CD4+ T cells sorted from blood.

Here the CDR3 reads CASTLGGQGNSPLHF. DNA of the CDR3: TGTGCCAGCACCCTGGGGGGACAGGGTAATTCACCCCTCCACTTT. The chain is built from TRBV2 and TRBJ1-6, with 9 bases identical to TRBD1. The J segment lost 6 bases and the V segment lost 7 bases, leaving 7 bases of the junction unmatched. The germline V gene has CDR1 SNHLY and CDR2 FYNNEI. The CDR3 consists of 15 residues. The variable domain in full, completed from reference TRBV2 and TRBJ1-6, reads EPEVTQTPSHQVTQMGQEVILRCVPISNHLYFYWYRQILGQKVEFLVSFYNNEISEKSEIFDDQFSVERPDGSNFTLKIRSTKLEDSAMYFCASTLGGQGNSPLHFGNGTRLTVT.